The rows below give T cell receptor beta chains drawn from one sample of a study of CD4 T cells in relation to SARS-CoV-2 and coronaviruses. The data were produced by immunoSEQ multiplex PCR, yet TCRdb's version contains in-frame clones alone and is incomplete. Of over 25,000 clones in the sample, roughly 71% were seen once. Their cognate antigens are unknown. Sequenced input: CD4+ T cells from PBMCs, cultured in vitro. The source of these receptors is a human donor in good health. CDR3s include the opening cysteine and the closing phenylalanine or tryptophan. D genes are given only for firm matches. A row's size may be missing; if present it is once, few, many or a size class.

12	-	TRBV2	TRBD2	TRBJ2-7	CASSGTSNEQYF	TGTGCCAGCAGTGGGACTAGCAACGAGCAGTACTTC
15	-	TRBV13	-	TRBJ1-1	CASSSPDTGITEAFF	TGTGCCAGCAGCTCACCGGACACCGGGATTACTGAAGCTTTCTTT
16	-	TRBV7-3	TRBD1	TRBJ2-2	CASSSPTGRNTGELFF	TGTGCCAGCAGCTCACCGACAGGGAGAAACACCGGGGAGCTGTTTTTT
12	few	TRBV27	-	TRBJ1-4	CASSPATGKLFF	TGTGCCAGCAGTCCGGCAACCGGAAAACTGTTTTTT
13	once	TRBV28	-	TRBJ2-7	CASSPTPTYEQYF	TGTGCCAGCAGTCCGACTCCTACCTACGAGCAGTACTTC
14	-	TRBV7-9	-	TRBJ1-1	CASSPAPGNTEAFF	TGTGCCAGCAGTCCCGCCCCAGGGAACACTGAAGCTTTCTTT
18	once	TRBV4-3	-	TRBJ2-7	CASSQVFSRGDNPYEQYF	TGCGCCAGCAGCCAAGTATTTAGTCGGGGCGATAACCCCTACGAGCAGTACTTC
14	-	TRBV7-9	-	TRBJ2-1	CASNIGIAYNEQFF	TGTGCCAGCAACATCGGGATCGCCTACAATGAGCAGTTCTTC
15	-	TRBV30	-	TRBJ1-2	CAWSTQGVANYGYTF	TGTGCCTGGAGTACACAGGGTGTGGCTAACTATGGCTACACCTTC
14	-	TRBV12-5	-	TRBJ2-1	CASGLGNFYNEQFF	TGTGCTAGTGGTTTGGGGAATTTCTACAATGAGCAGTTCTTC
16	-	TRBV6-2/TRBV6-3	TRBD2	TRBJ2-7	CASSLGSGGPYYEQYF	TGTGCCAGCAGCCTGGGGTCGGGAGGGCCTTACTACGAGCAGTACTTC
16	once	TRBV5-1	TRBD1	TRBJ2-7	CASSPNPGTGFYEQYF	TGCGCCAGCAGCCCCAACCCCGGGACAGGGTTTTACGAGCAGTACTTC
14	-	TRBV19	TRBD1	TRBJ1-5	CASSVDRANQPQHF	TGTGCCAGTAGTGTGGACAGGGCCAATCAGCCCCAGCATTTT
14	-	TRBV3-1/TRBV3-2	-	TRBJ1-2	CASSQFRTDYGYTF	TGTGCCAGCAGCCAATTCCGGACGGACTATGGCTACACCTTC
15	-	TRBV18	-	TRBJ2-3	CASSPLDPPVDTQYF	TGTGCCAGCTCACCCCTGGACCCTCCGGTTGATACGCAGTATTTT
14	-	TRBV5-1	TRBD1	TRBJ2-2	CASGPQGDTGELFF	TGCGCCAGCGGCCCGCAGGGGGACACCGGGGAGCTGTTTTTT
15	-	TRBV11-2	TRBD2	TRBJ2-1	CASSPGLAGYNEQFF	TGTGCCAGCAGCCCCGGACTAGCGGGATACAATGAGCAGTTCTTC
13	-	TRBV28	-	TRBJ1-2	CASRGTGINGYTF	TGTGCCAGCAGGGGAACAGGGATTAATGGCTACACCTTC
13	-	TRBV5-1	-	TRBJ2-5	CASSQVGQETQYF	TGCGCCAGCAGCCAGGTGGGCCAAGAGACCCAGTACTTC
13	-	TRBV3-1/TRBV3-2	-	TRBJ2-1	CASSQVRGNEQFF	TGTGCCAGCAGCCAAGTGAGGGGAAATGAGCAGTTCTTC
15	-	TRBV9	-	TRBJ2-5	CASSGSGARSETQYF	TGTGCCAGCAGCGGATCCGGGGCCCGCTCGGAGACCCAGTACTTC
14	-	TRBV20-1	-	TRBJ2-7	CSASPQSGSYEQYF	TGCAGTGCCAGTCCCCAGTCGGGGTCCTACGAGCAGTACTTC
13	-	TRBV6-2/TRBV6-3	-	TRBJ2-7	CASSYDLSYEQYF	TGTGCCAGCAGTTACGACTTGAGCTACGAGCAGTACTTC
14	-	TRBV19	-	TRBJ2-5	CASSMRHLKETQYF	TGTGCCAGTAGTATGAGGCACTTAAAAGAGACCCAGTACTTC
11	-	TRBV6-2/TRBV6-3	-	TRBJ2-3	CASSIGDTQYF	TGTGCCAGCAGTATCGGAGATACGCAGTATTTT
14	-	TRBV7-2	-	TRBJ1-2	CASSLDRLDYGYTF	TGTGCCAGCAGCTTAGACAGGCTCGACTATGGCTACACCTTC
14	-	TRBV18	-	TRBJ2-3	CASSPPGLTDTQYF	TGTGCCAGCTCACCACCGGGCCTCACAGATACGCAGTATTTT
17	-	TRBV5-5	TRBD2	TRBJ2-3	CASSFRLAGYITDTQYF	TGTGCCAGCAGCTTCCGACTAGCGGGCTATATCACAGATACGCAGTATTTT
16	-	TRBV18	-	TRBJ1-3	CASSPGAESSGNTIYF	TGTGCCAGCTCACCCGGGGCCGAGAGCTCTGGAAACACCATATATTTT
15	-	TRBV6-5	-	TRBJ1-1	CASFLRRSVGTEAFF	TGTGCCAGCTTCCTTAGACGCTCAGTAGGGACTGAAGCTTTCTTT
15	-	TRBV28	TRBD1	TRBJ2-3	CASRYYRGSADTQYF	TGTGCCAGCAGATACTACAGGGGGAGTGCAGATACGCAGTATTTT
17	-	TRBV5-1	-	TRBJ2-3	CASSLTGSGAYTDTQYF	TGCGCCAGCAGCTTGACCGGATCAGGGGCCTACACAGATACGCAGTATTTT
12	-	TRBV12-3/TRBV12-4	TRBD2	TRBJ2-1	CASSFQGLEQFF	TGTGCCAGCAGTTTTCAGGGACTAGAGCAGTTCTTC
18	-	TRBV27	TRBD1	TRBJ2-7	CASSPWTGGLELNDEQYF	TGTGCCAGCAGTCCCTGGACAGGGGGCCTAGAGTTAAATGACGAGCAGTACTTC
13	-	TRBV7-2	-	TRBJ1-5	CASSLFGAQPQHF	TGTGCCAGCAGCTTGTTCGGGGCTCAGCCCCAGCATTTT
16	few	TRBV5-1	-	TRBJ2-2	CASSLWGDTNTGELFF	TGCGCCAGCAGCTTATGGGGGGATACGAACACCGGGGAGCTGTTTTTT
15	-	TRBV4-1	-	TRBJ1-4	CASSHTGTPNEKLFF	TGCGCCAGCAGCCACACCGGGACACCTAATGAAAAACTGTTTTTT